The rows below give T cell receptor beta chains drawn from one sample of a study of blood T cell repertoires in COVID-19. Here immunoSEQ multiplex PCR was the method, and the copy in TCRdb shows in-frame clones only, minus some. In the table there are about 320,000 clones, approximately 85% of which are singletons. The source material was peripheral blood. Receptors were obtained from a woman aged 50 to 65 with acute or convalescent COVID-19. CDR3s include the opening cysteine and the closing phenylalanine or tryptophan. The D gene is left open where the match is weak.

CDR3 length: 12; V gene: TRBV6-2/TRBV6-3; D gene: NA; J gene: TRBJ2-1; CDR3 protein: CASSYRDNEQFF
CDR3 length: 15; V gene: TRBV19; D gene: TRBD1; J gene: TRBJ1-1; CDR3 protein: CASSVRTGGRAEAFF
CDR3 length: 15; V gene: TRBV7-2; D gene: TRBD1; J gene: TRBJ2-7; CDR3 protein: CASTPIRDRAYEQYF
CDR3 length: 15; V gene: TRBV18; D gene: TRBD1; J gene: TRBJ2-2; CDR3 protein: CASFRQGRNTGELFF
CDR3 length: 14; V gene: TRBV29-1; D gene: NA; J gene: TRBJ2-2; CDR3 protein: CSVVHPQGHGELFF
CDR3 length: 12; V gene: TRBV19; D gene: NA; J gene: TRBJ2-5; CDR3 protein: CASSFDQETQYF
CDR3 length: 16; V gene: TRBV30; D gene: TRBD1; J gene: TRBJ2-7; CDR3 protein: CAWSAKPGQDSYEQYF
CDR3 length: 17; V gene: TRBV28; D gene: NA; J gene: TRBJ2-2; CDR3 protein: CASRPQPQGREHGELFF
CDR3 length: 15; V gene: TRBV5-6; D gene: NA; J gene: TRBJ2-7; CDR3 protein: CASSPGVRYSYEQYF
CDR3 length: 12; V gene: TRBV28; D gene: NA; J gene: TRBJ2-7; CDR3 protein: CASTSEAYEQYF
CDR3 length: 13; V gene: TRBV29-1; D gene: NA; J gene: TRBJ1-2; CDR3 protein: CSVESGQRYGYTF
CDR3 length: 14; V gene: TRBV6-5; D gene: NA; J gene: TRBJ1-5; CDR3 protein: CASSRQRSNQPQHF
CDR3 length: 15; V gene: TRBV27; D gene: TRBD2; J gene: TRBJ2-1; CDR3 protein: CASSALAGPYNEQFF
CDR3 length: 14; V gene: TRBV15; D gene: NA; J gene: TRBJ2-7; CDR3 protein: CATSRSRDNYEQYF
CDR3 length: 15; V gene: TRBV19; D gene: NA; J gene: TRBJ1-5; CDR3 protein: CASSIERGYNQPQHF
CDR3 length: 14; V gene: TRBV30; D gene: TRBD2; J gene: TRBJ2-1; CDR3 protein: CAWSVGISGSKQFF
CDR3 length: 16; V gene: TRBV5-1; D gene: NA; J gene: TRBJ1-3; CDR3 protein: CASSLAQGASGNTIYF
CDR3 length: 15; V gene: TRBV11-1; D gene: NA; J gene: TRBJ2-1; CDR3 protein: CASSLALDSYNEQFF
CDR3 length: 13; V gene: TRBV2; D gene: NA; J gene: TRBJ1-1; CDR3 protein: CASRWDKNTEAFF
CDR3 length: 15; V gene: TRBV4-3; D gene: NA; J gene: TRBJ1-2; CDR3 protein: CASSQDSGRVYGYTF
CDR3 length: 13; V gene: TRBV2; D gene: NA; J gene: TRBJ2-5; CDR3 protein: CASSEGRRETQYF
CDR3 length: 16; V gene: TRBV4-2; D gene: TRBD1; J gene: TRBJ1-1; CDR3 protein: CASSQDGTEQTAEAFF
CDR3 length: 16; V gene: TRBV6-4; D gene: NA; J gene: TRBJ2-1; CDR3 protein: CASSDSWGGANNEQFF
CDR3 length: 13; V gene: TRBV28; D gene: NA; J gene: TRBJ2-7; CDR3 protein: CASSGTLDYQQYF
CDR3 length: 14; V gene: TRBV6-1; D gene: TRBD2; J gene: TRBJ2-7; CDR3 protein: CASSETSGTYEQYF
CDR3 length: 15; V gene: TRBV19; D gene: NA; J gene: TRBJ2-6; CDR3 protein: CASSIGGTGANVLTF
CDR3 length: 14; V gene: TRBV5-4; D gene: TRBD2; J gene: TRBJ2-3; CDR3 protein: CASGTSGTTDTQYF
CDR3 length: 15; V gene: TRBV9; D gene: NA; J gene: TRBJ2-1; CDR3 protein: CASSVGGTEYNEQFF
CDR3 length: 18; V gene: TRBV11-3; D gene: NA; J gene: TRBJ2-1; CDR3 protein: CASSLGGFAGTSYNEQFF
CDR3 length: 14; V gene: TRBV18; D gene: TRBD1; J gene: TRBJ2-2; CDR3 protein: CASSGTGDTGELFF
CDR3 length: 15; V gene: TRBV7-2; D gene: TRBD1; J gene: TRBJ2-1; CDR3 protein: CASSVTGTENNEQFF
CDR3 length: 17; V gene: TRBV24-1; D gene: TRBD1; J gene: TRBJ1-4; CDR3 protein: CATSDFVTGAFNEKLFF
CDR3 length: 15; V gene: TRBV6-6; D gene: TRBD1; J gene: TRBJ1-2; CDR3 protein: CASSPRGPSNYGYTF
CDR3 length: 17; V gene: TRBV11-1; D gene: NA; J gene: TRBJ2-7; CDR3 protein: CASSLAPSGSSSYEQYF
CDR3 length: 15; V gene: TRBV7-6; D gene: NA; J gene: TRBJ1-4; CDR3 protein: CASSAQSGVNEKLFF